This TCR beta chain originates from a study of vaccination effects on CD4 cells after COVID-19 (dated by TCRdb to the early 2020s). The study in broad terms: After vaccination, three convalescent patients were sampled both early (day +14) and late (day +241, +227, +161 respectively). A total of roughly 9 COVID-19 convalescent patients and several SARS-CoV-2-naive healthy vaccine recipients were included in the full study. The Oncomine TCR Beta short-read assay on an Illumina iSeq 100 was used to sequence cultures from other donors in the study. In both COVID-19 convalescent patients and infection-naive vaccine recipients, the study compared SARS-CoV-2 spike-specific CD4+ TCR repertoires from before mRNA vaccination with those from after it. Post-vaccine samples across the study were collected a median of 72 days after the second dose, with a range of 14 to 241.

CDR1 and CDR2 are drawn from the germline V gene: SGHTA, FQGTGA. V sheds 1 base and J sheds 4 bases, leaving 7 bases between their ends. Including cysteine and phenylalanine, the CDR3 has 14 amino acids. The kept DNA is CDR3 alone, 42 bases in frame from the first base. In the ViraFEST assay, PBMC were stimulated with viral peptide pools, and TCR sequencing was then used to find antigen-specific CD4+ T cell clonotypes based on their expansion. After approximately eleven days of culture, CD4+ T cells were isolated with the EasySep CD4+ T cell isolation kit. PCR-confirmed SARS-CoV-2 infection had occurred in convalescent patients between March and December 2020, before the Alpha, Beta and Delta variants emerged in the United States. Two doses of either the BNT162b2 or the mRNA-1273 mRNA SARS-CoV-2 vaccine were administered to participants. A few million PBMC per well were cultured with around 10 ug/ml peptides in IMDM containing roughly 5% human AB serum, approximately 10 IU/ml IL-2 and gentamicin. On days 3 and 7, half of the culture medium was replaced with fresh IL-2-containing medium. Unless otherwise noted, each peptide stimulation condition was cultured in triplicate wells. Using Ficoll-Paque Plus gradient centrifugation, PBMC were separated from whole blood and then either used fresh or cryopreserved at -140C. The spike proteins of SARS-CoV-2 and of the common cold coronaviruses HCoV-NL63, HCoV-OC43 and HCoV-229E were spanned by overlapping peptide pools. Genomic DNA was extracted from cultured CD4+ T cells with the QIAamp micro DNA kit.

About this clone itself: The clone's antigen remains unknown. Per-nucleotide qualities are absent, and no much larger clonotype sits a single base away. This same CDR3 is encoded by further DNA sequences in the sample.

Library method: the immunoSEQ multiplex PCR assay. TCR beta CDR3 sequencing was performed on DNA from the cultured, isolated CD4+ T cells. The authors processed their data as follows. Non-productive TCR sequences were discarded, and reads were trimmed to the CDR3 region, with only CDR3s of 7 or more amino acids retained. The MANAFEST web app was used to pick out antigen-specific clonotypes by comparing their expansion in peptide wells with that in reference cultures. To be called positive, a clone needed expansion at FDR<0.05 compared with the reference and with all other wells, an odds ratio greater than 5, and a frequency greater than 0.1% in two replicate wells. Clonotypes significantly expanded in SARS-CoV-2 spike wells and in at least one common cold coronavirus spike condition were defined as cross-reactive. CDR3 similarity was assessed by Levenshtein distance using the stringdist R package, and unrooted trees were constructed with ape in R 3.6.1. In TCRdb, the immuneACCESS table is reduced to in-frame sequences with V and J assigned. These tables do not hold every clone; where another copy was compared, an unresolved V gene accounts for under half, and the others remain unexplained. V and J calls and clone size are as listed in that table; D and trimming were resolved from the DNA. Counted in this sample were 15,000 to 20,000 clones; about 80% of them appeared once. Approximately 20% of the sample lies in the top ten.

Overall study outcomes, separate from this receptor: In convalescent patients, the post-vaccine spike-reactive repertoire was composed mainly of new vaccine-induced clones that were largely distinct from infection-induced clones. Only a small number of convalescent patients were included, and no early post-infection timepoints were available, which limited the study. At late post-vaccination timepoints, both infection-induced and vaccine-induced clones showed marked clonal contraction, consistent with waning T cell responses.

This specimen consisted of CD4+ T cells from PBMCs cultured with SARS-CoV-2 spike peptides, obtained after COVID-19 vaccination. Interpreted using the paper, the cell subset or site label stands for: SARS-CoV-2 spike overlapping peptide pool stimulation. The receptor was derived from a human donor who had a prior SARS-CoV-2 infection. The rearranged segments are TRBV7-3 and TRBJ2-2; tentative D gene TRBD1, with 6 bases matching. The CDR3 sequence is CASSLRGGTGELFF. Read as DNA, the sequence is TGTGCCAGCAGCTTAAGAGGGGGCACCGGGGAGCTGTTTTTT.